This TCR beta chain is drawn from a study of T cell responses to AZD1222 COVID-19 vaccine. Study-wide findings and caveats: Repertoire collection took place solely once the T cell response had peaked. Increases in Spike-specific TCR breadth and depth were seen after two AZD1222 doses. Nearly half of spike-specific TCRs reportedly go after variant regions that carry no mutations.

Combined were second doses at about 4 or about 12 weeks. Here immunoSEQ multiplex PCR was the method, and the copy in TCRdb shows in-frame clones only, minus some. The sample holds around 150,000 clones, 90% to 95% seen once. The germline gives CDR1 LNHDA, CDR2 SQIVND (reference sequence). The CDR3 sequence is 12 residues long. Trimming removed 3 bases at V and 5 bases at J, with 6 bases between. Details on this clone: Its antigen is not identified.

The sequencing here drew on peripheral blood, taken 28 days after the second AZD1222 dose. The chain joins TRBV19 to TRBJ2-3; D perhaps matches TRBD2 (5 bases). This receptor was identified in an adult who received the AZD1222 COVID-19 vaccine. For the CDR3, the DNA is TGTGCCAGTAGTATTGGGAGAGATACGCAGTATTTT. It yields the protein CASSIGRDTQYF.